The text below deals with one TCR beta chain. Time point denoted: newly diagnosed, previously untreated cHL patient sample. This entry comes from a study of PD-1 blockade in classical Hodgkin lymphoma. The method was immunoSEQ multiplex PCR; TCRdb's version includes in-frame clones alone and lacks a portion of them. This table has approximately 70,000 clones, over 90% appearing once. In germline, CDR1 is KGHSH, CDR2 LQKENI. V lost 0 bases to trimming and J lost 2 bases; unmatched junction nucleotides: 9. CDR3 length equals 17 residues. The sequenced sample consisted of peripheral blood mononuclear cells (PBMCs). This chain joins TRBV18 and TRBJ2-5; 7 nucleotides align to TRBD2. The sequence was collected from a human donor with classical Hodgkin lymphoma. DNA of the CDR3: TGTGCCAGCTCACCACCGGGGATAGCGGGTAATCAAGAGACCCAGTACTTC. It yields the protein CASSPPGIAGNQETQYF.